A single sample is the source of the 24 T cell receptor beta chains below, sequenced in a study of cytomegalovirus exposure and HLA in healthy donors. In the PCR, 60 Vbeta and 13 Jbeta primers were used. Method: immunoSEQ multiplex PCR; TCRdb's copy keeps in-frame clones and lacks some. The sample shows fewer than 250,000 clones, around 80% of them seen only once. Sequenced material: PBMCs. The receptors were gathered from a man between 35 and 55 years old in good health and CMV-seronegative.

The V and J genes are TRBV5-1 and TRBJ2-5; the D is unclear. From germline, CDR1 is SGHRS and CDR2 YFSETQ. The CDR3 sequence is 15 residues long. V dropped 0 bases and J dropped 5 bases, with 14 bases sitting between them. The CDR3: CASSLVGWPRETQYF. The DNA of the CDR3 is TGCGCCAGCAGCTTGGTTGGGTGGCCGAGGGAGACCCAGTACTTC.

The CDR3 sequence is CASSLGQGRVTGELFF. Here the CDR3 DNA reads TGTGCCAGCAGCTTAGGGCAGGGGAGAGTTACCGGGGAGCTGTTTTTT. V gene TRBV11-2 combines with J gene TRBJ2-2; a weak D match, TRBD1 (6 bases). Per the germline V gene, CDR1 is SGHAT and CDR2 is FQNNGV. This CDR3 comprises 16 residues. V lost 1 base to trimming and J lost 5 bases, with 14 bases between them.

This sequence joins TRBV12-5 and TRBJ2-5, with TRBD1 matching 7 bases. There are 15 residues in the CDR3. Germline CDR1 reads LGHNT; CDR2 reads FRNRAP. V shed 5 bases, J shed 5 bases, and the junction held 11 bases outside the gene matches. CDR3 in DNA: TGTGCTAGTGGTCGCGGACAGGTTGGAGCGGAGACCCAGTACTTC. Translated: CASGRGQVGAETQYF. The variable domain in full, with the rest retrieved from reference TRBV12-5 and TRBJ2-5, is DARVTQTPRHKVTEMGQEVTMRCQPILGHNTVFWYRQTMMQGLELLAYFRNRAPLDDSGMPKDRFSAEMPDATLATLKIQPSEPRDSAVYFCASGRGQVGAETQYFGPGTRLLVL.

The chain carries TRBV27 and TRBJ1-5, with 7 bases identical to TRBD1. There are 12 residues in the CDR3. J gave up 6 bases and V 6 bases, and 2 bases lay outside the gene matches. Per germline, CDR1 MNHEY and CDR2 SMNVEV (reference sequence). The CDR3 DNA reads TGTGCCAGCAGGGAGGGGGCTCAGCCCCAGCATTTT. Residues: CASREGAQPQHF.

The CDR3 here is CASSLAREQYF. The DNA for the CDR3 is TGTGCCAGCAGTTTGGCCAGGGAGCAGTACTTC. This chain joins TRBV28 and TRBJ2-7; no firm D call. The CDR3 is made up of 11 amino acids. CDR1 is MDHEN, CDR2 SYDVKM, per germline. V dropped 3 bases and J dropped 7 bases, with 7 bases sitting between them.

V gene TRBV6-6 combines with J gene TRBJ2-7; the D is unclear. The CDR3 loop spans 14 amino acids. Trimming left V 2 bases short and J 3 bases short, with 11 bases between. Germline-derived CDR1 and CDR2 are MNHNY and SVGAGI (reference sequence). The chain's CDR3 is CASSYDTENYEQYF. CDR3 sequence (DNA): TGTGCCAGCAGTTACGACACAGAGAACTACGAGCAGTACTTC.

The chain couples TRBV7-6 to TRBJ1-1; D may be TRBD1 (6 bases). V was trimmed by 4 bases and J by 4 bases, leaving 22 bases between them. The V gene's germline CDR1 is SGHVS and CDR2 FNYEAQ. The CDR3 is 17 residues long. Written as DNA, the CDR3 is TGTGCCAGCAGCTCGTGGACAGCCGATGGTCATGGCACTGAAGCTTTCTTT. This sequence encodes CASSSWTADGHGTEAFF.

This chain links TRBV6-5 with TRBJ1-1, with TRBD1 identical over 10 bases. Germline lookup yields CDR1 MNHEY and CDR2 SVGAGI. The CDR3 consists of 14 residues. V was clipped by 3 bases and J by 5 bases; unmatched bases: 3. CDR3 bases: TGTGCCAGCAGTTATAGGACAGGGGGAACTGAAGCTTTCTTT. Protein sequence: CASSYRTGGTEAFF.

This clone was recorded once. Here the CDR3 reads CASSEEGRVTGELFF. CDR3 nucleotides: TGTGCCAGCAGTGAAGAAGGGAGGGTGACCGGGGAGCTGTTTTTT. The V call is TRBV6-1, the J call TRBJ2-2; the match to TRBD2 covers 7 bases. The germline gives CDR1 MNHNS, CDR2 SASEGT. The CDR3 sequence is 15 residues long. Losses at the gene ends were 1 base for V and 5 bases for J; bases not matched to a gene: 4.

The J gene is TRBJ1-1, the V gene TRBV9, with TRBD1 as a possible D gene (5 bases). V lost 4 bases and J 5 bases, leaving 15 bases between the germline ends. This CDR3 region has 14 residues. Per the germline V gene, CDR1 is SGDLS and CDR2 is YYNGEE. The CDR3 DNA reads as TGTGCCAGCAGCTTTGGACGGGCAGGGACTGAAGCTTTCTTT. Amino acid sequence: CASSFGRAGTEAFF.

The CDR3: CASSPGGWNSPLHF. DNA for the CDR3: TGTGCCAGCTCACCCGGGGGTTGGAATTCACCCCTCCACTTT. The gene calls are TRBV18 and TRBJ1-6, with a weak D call TRBD1 (5 bases). Trimming took off 3 bases at V and 7 bases at J, with 10 bases between the two ends. The CDR3 totals 14 residues. Germline CDR1 reads KGHSH; CDR2 reads LQKENI.

V is TRBV7-9 and J is TRBJ2-1, with D perhaps matching TRBD1 (5 bases). The CDR3 is 15 amino acids. The V gene's germline CDR1 is SEHNR and CDR2 FQNEAQ (reference sequence). Trimming shortened V by 3 bases and J by 0 bases, and 9 bases separated the two germline ends. CDR3 loop: CASSFPQGSYNEQFF. Written as DNA, the CDR3 is TGTGCCAGCAGCTTTCCTCAGGGCTCCTACAATGAGCAGTTCTTC. The variable domain in full, completed from reference TRBV7-9 and TRBJ2-1, reads DTGVSQNPRHKITKRGQNVTFRCDPISEHNRLYWYRQTLGQGPEFLTYFQNEAQLEKSRLLSDRFSAERPKGSFSTLEIQRTEQGDSAMYLCASSFPQGSYNEQFFGPGTRLTVL.

This clone has just a few counts. Other DNA sequences in the same sample also yield this CDR3. The rearrangement uses TRBV11-1 and TRBJ1-1; weak D call: TRBD1 (6 bases). V lost 2 bases, J lost 5 bases, and 9 bases lay in between. Germline CDR1 SGHAT, CDR2 FQDESV (reference sequence). This CDR3 is built from 13 residues. This CDR3 is CASSLYRETEAFF. In nucleotides, the CDR3 is TGTGCCAGCAGCTTATACAGGGAGACTGAAGCTTTCTTT.

This chain connects TRBV5-6 to TRBJ2-1; TRBD1 is a possible D gene (6 bases). The germline CDR1 and CDR2 sequences are SGHDT and YYEEEE. CDR3 size: 13 residues. V was pared by 7 bases and J by 10 bases, with 18 bases between. CDR3 nucleotide sequence: TGTGCCAGCTCGCCTCTAAACAGGGAGGAGCAGTTCTTC. This sequence encodes CASSPLNREEQFF.

The rearrangement uses TRBV7-2 and TRBJ1-3; TRBD1 aligns across 7 bases. V gave up 2 bases and J gave up 2 bases; unmatched junction bases: 3. Per the germline V gene, CDR1 is SGHTA and CDR2 is FQGNSA. The CDR3 consists of 15 residues. As DNA, the CDR3 is TGTGCCAGCAGCTTACAGGGGGGCCCTGGAAACACCATATATTTT. It yields the protein CASSLQGGPGNTIYF.

The chain employs TRBV11-1 and TRBJ2-7, with D perhaps matching TRBD2 (6 bases). The V end lost 5 bases, the J end lost 0 bases, and 11 bases lay between the germline ends. This CDR3 spans 14 amino acids. The V gene's germline CDR1 is SGHAT and CDR2 FQDESV (reference sequence). In nucleotides, the CDR3 is TGTGCCAGCAGCCCCCGGGAGTTCTCCTACGAGCAGTACTTC. Protein product: CASSPREFSYEQYF.

V gene TRBV5-1 combines with J gene TRBJ2-3; maybe TRBD2 (6 bases). This CDR3 spans 13 amino acids. Germline CDR1 and CDR2: SGHRS and YFSETQ. Trimming left V 4 bases short and J 0 bases short, with 6 bases between. DNA for the CDR3: TGCGCCAGCAGCAGCGGGAGCACAGATACGCAGTATTTT. This codes for CASSSGSTDTQYF. The whole variable domain, remainder taken from reference TRBV5-1 and TRBJ2-3, is KAGVTQTPRYLIKTRGQQVTLSCSPISGHRSVSWYQQTPGQGLQFLFEYFSETQRNKGNFPGRFSGRQFSNSRSEMNVSTLELGDSALYLCASSSGSTDTQYFGPGTRLTVL.

The chain uses TRBV7-3 and TRBJ2-2; D remains unclear. Trimming took off 5 bases at V and 12 bases at J, with 16 bases between the two ends. This CDR3 is built from 13 residues. Germline V gene data show CDR1 as SGHTA and CDR2 as FQGTGA. CDR3 nucleotide sequence: TGTGCCAGCAGCCACCCACCCAACAGCAAGCTGTTTTTT. Protein product: CASSHPPNSKLFF.

This sequence joins TRBV4-1 and TRBJ1-4; 9 positions match TRBD1. The trim removed 4 bases at V and 4 bases at J, leaving 4 bases unmatched. The CDR3 consists of 15 residues. Germline CDR1 and CDR2: MGHRA and YSYEKL. CDR3 sequence (DNA): TGCGCCAGCAGCCCCGGACAGGGGAGTAATGAAAAACTGTTTTTT. This gives the protein CASSPGQGSNEKLFF.

The rearrangement joins TRBV27 to TRBJ1-1, with TRBD1 matching over 10 bases. CDR3 size: 13 residues. The ends lost 8 bases at V and 6 bases at J; junction bases unmatched: 6. Per the germline V gene, CDR1 is MNHEY and CDR2 is SMNVEV (reference sequence). The DNA of the CDR3 is TGTGCCAGCGGGCCGACAGGGGGCCCTGAAGCTTTCTTT. It is translated as CASGPTGGPEAFF.

In its sample, this clone was seen a few times. This chain uses TRBV7-2 with TRBJ1-5; D unclear. The CDR3 runs to 13 residues. Germline V gene sequence: CDR1 SGHTA, CDR2 FQGNSA. Trimming pared 4 bases from V and 9 bases from J, leaving 13 bases between. The CDR3 protein is CASSSSSARPQHF. The CDR3 DNA reads TGTGCCAGCAGCTCGTCCAGCGCAAGGCCCCAGCATTTT.

The rearrangement links TRBV5-8 to TRBJ2-3; 10 bases agree with TRBD2. Germline V CDR1 and CDR2: SGHTS, YDEGEE. V lost 2 bases to trimming and J lost 2 bases; unmatched junction nucleotides: 2. The CDR3 consists of 15 residues. The CDR3: CASSFSGGNTDTQYF. The CDR3 nucleotides are TGTGCCAGCAGCTTTAGCGGGGGGAACACAGATACGCAGTATTTT.

The V call is TRBV5-1, the J call TRBJ2-1, with 8 nucleotides matching TRBD1. J lost 4 bases, V lost 4 bases, and 4 bases had no gene match. The CDR3 is made up of 14 amino acids. Germline V gene sequence: CDR1 SGHRS, CDR2 YFSETQ. The chain's CDR3 is CASSPDRVYNEQFF. The CDR3 coding sequence is TGCGCCAGCAGCCCGGACAGGGTGTACAATGAGCAGTTCTTC.

The rearrangement uses TRBV7-9 and TRBJ2-5, with D possibly matching TRBD2 (6 bases). The CDR3 loop spans 13 amino acids. V was cut by 8 bases and J by 1 base, with 11 bases left in between. CDR1 is SEHNR, CDR2 FQNEAQ, per germline (reference sequence). The CDR3 region is CASLRGSQETQYF. The CDR3 DNA reads as TGTGCCAGCCTACGGGGGAGCCAAGAGACCCAGTACTTC.